One sample yielded the 15 T cell receptor beta chains listed below, sequenced in a study of blood T cell repertoires in COVID-19. Using immunoSEQ multiplex PCR, the repertoire was profiled, and TCRdb retains in-frame clones only, with some absent. The sample has fewer than 300,000 clones; approximately 77% are singletons. Sequencing was done on a sample of peripheral blood. These receptors came from a woman aged 18 to 35 with acute or convalescent COVID-19.

Here the CDR3 DNA reads TGTGCCAGCAGCGCCTCCAGGGAATCTAACTATGGCTACACCTTC. It specifies CASSASRESNYGYTF. This chain uses TRBV9 with TRBJ1-2; a weak D match, TRBD1 (5 bases). This CDR3 contains 15 residues. Germline CDR1 reads SGDLS; CDR2 reads YYNGEE. Trimming cost V 3 bases and J 0 bases, with 12 bases left between them.

This clone was detected only once. The chain carries TRBV28 and TRBJ1-2; D is undetermined. The germline V gene has CDR1 MDHEN and CDR2 SYDVKM. V was cut by 8 bases and J by 4 bases, with 14 bases left in between. The CDR3 consists of 13 residues. CDR3: CASAGWAAYGYTF. CDR3 bases: TGTGCCAGCGCCGGTTGGGCAGCCTATGGCTACACCTTC.

The CDR3 DNA is TGCGCCAGCAGCCTAGGACAGAGAAATAATTCACCCCTCCACTTT. Protein product: CASSLGQRNNSPLHF. The chain recombines TRBV5-1 with TRBJ1-6; possible D gene TRBD1, 6 bases. Germline V gene data show CDR1 as SGHRS and CDR2 as YFSETQ. The CDR3 runs to 15 residues. V lost 4 bases and J lost 5, with 13 bases in between.

This chain joins TRBV7-9 and TRBJ1-2, with 9 bases that match TRBD1. This CDR3 is built from 15 residues. The junction had 8 bases not matched to a gene; V was cut back by 5 bases and J by 4 bases. The germline V gene encodes CDR1 SEHNR and CDR2 FQNEAQ (reference sequence). DNA for the CDR3: TGTGCCAGCAGCCCGGGGACAGGGACCGGCTATGGCTACACCTTC. Translated, it gives CASSPGTGTGYGYTF.

The chain joins TRBV24-1 to TRBJ2-3; D unresolved. CDR1 and CDR2 (germline): KGHDR, SFDVKD. The CDR3 is made up of 13 amino acids. Trimming stripped 4 bases from V and 4 bases from J, with 8 bases between. The CDR3 coding sequence is TGTGCCACCAGTGAGCGATTCCCAGATACGCAGTATTTT. It encodes CATSERFPDTQYF.

V and J are TRBV7-2 and TRBJ1-2, with D possibly TRBD1 on 6 matching bases. This CDR3 has 15 amino acids. With 5 bases removed from V and 1 base from J, the gap between germline ends came to 14 bases. Germline assignment: CDR1 SGHTA and CDR2 FQGNSA. CDR3 DNA sequence: TGTGCCAGCAGCCTTCCCGGGACACATAACTATGGCTACACCTTC. This codes for CASSLPGTHNYGYTF. The entire variable domain, with the rest obtained from reference TRBV7-2 and TRBJ1-2, is as follows: GAGVSQSPSNKVTEKGKDVELRCDPISGHTALYWYRQSLGQGLEFLIYFQGNSAPDKSGLPSDRFSAERTGGSVSTLTIQRTQQEDSAVYLCASSLPGTHNYGYTFGSGTRLTVV.

V is TRBV7-9 and J is TRBJ1-1; 8 bases are a match to TRBD1. The germline gives CDR1 SEHNR, CDR2 FQNEAQ (reference sequence). V was pared by 10 bases and J by 6 bases, with 10 bases of the junction left unmatched. This CDR3 is built from 13 residues. CDR3 in DNA: TGTGCCACCACGGGACAGGAAAAGCCTGAAGCTTTCTTT. It is translated as CATTGQEKPEAFF.

This chain connects TRBV2 to TRBJ1-1, with 7 bases lining up with TRBD1. CDR3 length equals 15 residues. The germline V gene has CDR1 SNHLY and CDR2 FYNNEI. J lost 1 base, V lost 5 bases, and 7 bases had no gene match. CDR3 DNA sequence: TGTGCCAGCAGTAGAGAGGGACAGACGAACACTGAAGCTTTCTTT. Translated, it gives CASSREGQTNTEAFF. Filled out from reference TRBV2 and TRBJ1-1, the complete variable domain reads EPEVTQTPSHQVTQMGQEVILRCVPISNHLYFYWYRQILGQKVEFLVSFYNNEISEKSEIFDDQFSVERPDGSNFTLKIRSTKLEDSAMYFCASSREGQTNTEAFFGQGTRLTVV.

This chain uses TRBV10-3 with TRBJ1-2; maybe TRBD1 (6 bases). Trimming stripped 4 bases from V and 3 bases from J, with 12 bases between. Per the germline V gene, CDR1 is ENHRY and CDR2 is SYGVKD. The CDR3 runs to 14 residues. The CDR3 here is CAISGQEFHYGYTF. CDR3 coding DNA: TGTGCCATCAGTGGACAGGAATTTCACTATGGCTACACCTTC.

The V and J genes are TRBV6-1 and TRBJ2-7; TRBD2 is a possible D gene (5 bases). The germline V gene has CDR1 MNHNS and CDR2 SASEGT. V was pared by 3 bases and J by 5 bases, with 14 bases between. The CDR3 runs to 14 residues. CDR3 DNA: TGTGCCAGCAGTGATGGGTACGGGGTCGACGAGCAGTACTTC. It encodes CASSDGYGVDEQYF.

This rearrangement joins TRBV19 to TRBJ2-5; TRBD2 aligns across 9 bases. CDR1 and CDR2 (germline): LNHDA, SQIVND (reference sequence). The CDR3 runs to 15 residues. J lost 5 bases, V lost 5 bases, and 9 bases had no gene match. Here the CDR3 DNA reads TGTGCCAGTAGTGTGGGTAGCGGGAGTGGGGAGACCCAGTACTTC. Protein: CASSVGSGSGETQYF.

J is TRBJ2-7 and V is TRBV5-1; D remains unclear. V shed 0 bases and J shed 2 bases, with 9 bases lying between them. Germline CDR1 reads SGHRS; CDR2 reads YFSETQ. The CDR3 covers 14 residues. CDR3 amino acids: CASSLAGSPYEQYF. The DNA of the CDR3 is TGCGCCAGCAGCTTGGCAGGTTCCCCCTACGAGCAGTACTTC. Drawing the rest from reference TRBV5-1 and TRBJ2-7, the complete variable domain is KAGVTQTPRYLIKTRGQQVTLSCSPISGHRSVSWYQQTPGQGLQFLFEYFSETQRNKGNFPGRFSGRQFSNSRSEMNVSTLELGDSALYLCASSLAGSPYEQYFGPGTRLTVT.

The J gene is TRBJ2-3, the V gene TRBV28; 8 bases fit TRBD2. The CDR3 sequence is 15 residues long. With V trimmed by 6 bases and J by 1 base, 6 bases remained unmatched. CDR1 and CDR2 (germline): MDHEN, SYDVKM. The CDR3, as DNA: TGTGCCAGCAGGATACTAGCGGACCGCACAGATACGCAGTATTTT. This gives the protein CASRILADRTDTQYF.

In nucleotides, the CDR3 is TGTGCCAGCAGAGGCCTACAGGGAGCTAATGAAAAACTGTTTTTT. Its protein is CASRGLQGANEKLFF. The chain carries TRBV7-9 and TRBJ1-4; D perhaps matches TRBD1 (6 bases). CDR1 SEHNR and CDR2 FQNEAQ come from the germline V gene (reference sequence). V lost 6 bases and J lost 3, with 14 bases in between. This CDR3 comprises 15 residues.

The genes are TRBV6-1 and TRBJ1-2, with TRBD1 as a possible D gene (6 bases). V shed 2 bases and J shed 5 bases, with 15 bases lying between them. This CDR3 spans 15 amino acids. Germline CDR1 is MNHNS and CDR2 is SASEGT. The CDR3 protein is CASSEFFGQSYGYTF. CDR3 DNA: TGTGCCAGCAGTGAATTTTTCGGACAGAGTTATGGCTACACCTTC.